This T cell receptor (beta chain) originates from a study of blood T cell repertoires in COVID-19. Only in-frame clones appear in the TCRdb table, and some are missing; sequencing was by immunoSEQ multiplex PCR. The sample consists of under 250,000 clones, about four fifths of them appearing once. Germline V gene lookup returns CDR1 ENHRY and CDR2 SYGVKD. V was pared by 8 bases and J by 5 bases, with 12 bases between. The CDR3 sequence is 12 residues long. Sequencing was carried out using peripheral blood. The V call is TRBV10-3, the J call TRBJ2-5; the D is unclear. The sequence came from a middle-aged man with active or convalescent COVID-19. The CDR3 DNA follows: TGTGCCATCGGAAGCTCGAGGGAGACCCAGTACTTC. As protein: CAIGSSRETQYF.